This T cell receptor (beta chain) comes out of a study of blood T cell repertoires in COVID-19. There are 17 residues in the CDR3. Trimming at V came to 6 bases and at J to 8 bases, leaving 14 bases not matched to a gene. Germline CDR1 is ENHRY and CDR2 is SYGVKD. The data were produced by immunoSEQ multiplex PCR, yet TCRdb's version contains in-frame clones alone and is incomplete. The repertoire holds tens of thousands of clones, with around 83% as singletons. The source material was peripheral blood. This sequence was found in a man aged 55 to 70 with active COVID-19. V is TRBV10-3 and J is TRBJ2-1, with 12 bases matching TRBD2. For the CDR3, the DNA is TGTGCCATCAGCCTAGCGGGGGGGGGCCTCGGGAGCGATGAGCAGTTCTTC. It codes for CAISLAGGGLGSDEQFF.